This T cell receptor (beta chain) was retrieved from a study of Graves' ophthalmopathy and Graves' hyperthyroidism. About this clonotype: Its antigen is unknown. The CDR3 ends on some other residue instead of the conserved phenylalanine or tryptophan, so this is likely a read error. No DNA is shown, since the ends of the CDR3 on it are uncertain; the CDR3 is the one TCRdb lists.

Hyperthyroidism was new, under 2 months, in patients aged 18 to 65. Uncontrolled infections, pregnancy, lactation or other autoimmune diseases led to patient exclusion. General observations from the study: Cross-validated, the 13-signature model showed 87.88%/81.08% sensitivity/specificity, and 80%/75% in the test set. Ophthalmopathy progression was predicted by the model at less than 71% sensitivity and 72% to 80% specificity.

The CDR3 numbers 9 amino acids, ends counted. The authors amplified TCR beta CDR3 regions, and they did so from RNA transcripts for repertoire sequencing. After a first-round RT-PCR with HTBI primers, a second-round multiplex PCR was run. Using its own MiXCR run on the multiplex PCR reads, TCRdb lists one record per CDR3 protein. The repertoire includes around 1,200,000 distinct CDR3 sequences, about two fifths of them detected once, and 11% sits in the top ten. This TCR was recovered from an adult man with Graves' hyperthyroidism. The sequenced sample consisted of peripheral blood or thyroid tissue (not recorded which). The genes are TRBV12-3 or TRBV12-4 and TRBJ2-2; TRBD2, the D gene given by the table, was not confirmed from the DNA. The CDR3 is CASSSLGLA.